This T cell receptor (beta chain) was recorded in a study of cytomegalovirus exposure and HLA in healthy donors. Overall study results and limits: For most TCR sequences rarity was the rule, although some public TCRs occurred in many donors.

The approximately 130-subject validation cohort, separate from the roughly 670-subject first cohort, included the donors. Clones were sequenced by immunoSEQ multiplex PCR, and TCRdb holds only the in-frame ones, with some missing. The sample shows fewer than 150,000 clones, more than 70% of them seen only once. Note on this clone: The antigen is unknown.

The TCR comes from a man aged 25 to 40 in good health and CMV-seronegative. Sequences were obtained from PBMCs.

The CDR3 spells CASSIDPGNGYTF. Written as DNA, the CDR3 is TGTGCCAGTAGTATAGATCCAGGGAATGGCTACACCTTC. The chain recombines TRBV19 with TRBJ1-2; D perhaps matches TRBD1 (5 bases). This CDR3 has 13 residues. From germline, CDR1 is LNHDA and CDR2 SQIVND (reference sequence). The V end lost 0 bases, the J end lost 6 bases, and 8 bases lay between the germline ends.